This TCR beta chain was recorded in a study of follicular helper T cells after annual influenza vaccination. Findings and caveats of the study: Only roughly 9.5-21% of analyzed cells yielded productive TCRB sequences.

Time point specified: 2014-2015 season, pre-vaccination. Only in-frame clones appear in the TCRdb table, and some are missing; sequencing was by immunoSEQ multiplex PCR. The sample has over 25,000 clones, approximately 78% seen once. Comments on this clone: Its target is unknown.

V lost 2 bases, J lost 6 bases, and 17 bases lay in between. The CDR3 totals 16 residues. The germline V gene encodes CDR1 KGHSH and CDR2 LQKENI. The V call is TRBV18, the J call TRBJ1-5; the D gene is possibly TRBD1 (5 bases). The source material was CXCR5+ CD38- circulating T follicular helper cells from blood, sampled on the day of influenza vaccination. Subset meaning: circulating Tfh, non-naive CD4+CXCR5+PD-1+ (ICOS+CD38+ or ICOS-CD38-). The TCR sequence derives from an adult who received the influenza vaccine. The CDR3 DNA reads TGTGCCAGCTCACCAAGCCAGGGAGGTACAAGTCAGCCCCAGCATTTT. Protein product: CASSPSQGGTSQPQHF.